Listed below are T cell receptor beta chains from one sample, sequenced in a study of blood T cell repertoires in COVID-19. Clones were read by immunoSEQ multiplex PCR, and TCRdb kept only the in-frame ones, dropping some. The profile shows roughly 300,000 clones, about nine tenths of them singletons. Sequencing was performed on peripheral blood. The origin of the receptors is a young woman with COVID-19, enrolled during active disease. CDR3s include the opening cysteine and the closing phenylalanine or tryptophan. A D gene is named only where the DNA matches it firmly. For some rows the clone size is stated as once, few or many, or as a class when expanded; others skip it.

J gene,D gene,clone size,V gene,CDR3 protein,CDR3 DNA
TRBJ2-2,TRBD2,-,TRBV9,CASSVSGLAPNTGELFF,TGTGCCAGCAGCGTATCTGGACTAGCGCCAAACACCGGGGAGCTGTTTTTT
TRBJ1-2,-,-,TRBV18,CASSPGAGYTF,TGTGCCAGCTCACCAGGGGCCGGCTACACCTTC
TRBJ1-2,TRBD1,-,TRBV6-1,CASSDRDRGGYTF,TGTGCCAGCAGTGACCGGGACAGGGGCGGCTACACCTTC
TRBJ1-1,-,-,TRBV2,CASSGTEAFF,TGTGCCAGCAGTGGGACAGAAGCTTTCTTT
TRBJ2-3,-,-,TRBV5-4,CASSLKQGGFTDTQYF,TGTGCCAGCAGCTTGAAGCAGGGAGGTTTCACAGATACGCAGTATTTT
TRBJ2-2,TRBD2,-,TRBV7-3,CASSPTSSGRRNTGELFF,TGTGCCAGCAGCCCGACGTCTAGCGGGAGACGGAACACCGGGGAGCTGTTTTTT
TRBJ1-3,TRBD1,-,TRBV10-3,CAIRAQGSSGNTIYF,TGTGCCATCAGAGCACAGGGGTCCTCTGGAAACACCATATATTTT
TRBJ2-7,TRBD1,-,TRBV4-2,CASSRGGQESYEQYF,TGTGCCAGCAGCCGAGGAGGACAGGAGTCCTACGAGCAGTACTTC
TRBJ2-5,-,-,TRBV6-5,CASSYGTLQETQYF,TGTGCCAGCAGTTACGGGACACTCCAAGAGACCCAGTACTTC
TRBJ1-2,-,-,TRBV12-3/TRBV12-4,CASSSTDSQSYTF,TGTGCCAGCAGTTCAACGGACAGCCAGAGCTACACCTTC
TRBJ2-3,TRBD2,-,TRBV10-3,CAISESVAAGAGVSTDTQYF,TGTGCCATCAGTGAGTCAGTCGCAGCGGGAGCGGGGGTAAGCACAGATACGCAGTATTTT
TRBJ2-2,-,-,TRBV19,CASSIDQNTGELFF,TGTGCCAGTAGTATAGATCAGAACACCGGGGAGCTGTTTTTT
TRBJ2-2,-,-,TRBV6-5,CASKQREGELFF,TGTGCCAGCAAACAACGGGAAGGGGAGCTGTTTTTT
TRBJ1-5,-,-,TRBV6-5,CASSYKAQLNQPQHF,TGTGCCAGCAGTTATAAGGCACAGCTCAATCAGCCCCAGCATTTT
TRBJ1-1,-,-,TRBV6-5,CASSYTVNTEAFF,TGTGCCAGCAGTTATACAGTGAACACTGAAGCTTTCTTT
TRBJ2-1,TRBD1,-,TRBV19,CASTIQTGGYNEQFF,TGTGCCAGTACTATTCAGACAGGGGGGTACAATGAGCAGTTCTTC
TRBJ2-1,TRBD2,-,TRBV9,CASSVSSGTYNEQFF,TGTGCCAGCAGCGTGAGTAGCGGGACCTACAATGAGCAGTTCTTC
TRBJ2-2,TRBD1,-,TRBV24-1,CATSDGPGGYTGELFF,TGTGCCACCAGTGATGGCCCAGGGGGCTACACCGGGGAGCTGTTTTTT
TRBJ2-2,TRBD1,once,TRBV7-9,CASSLPPGQPLTGELFF,TGTGCCAGCAGCTTACCCCCGGGACAGCCGCTAACCGGGGAGCTGTTTTTT
TRBJ2-3,-,-,TRBV21-1,CASSKGWGHTDTQYF,TGTGCCAGCAGCAAAGGATGGGGGCACACAGATACGCAGTATTTT
TRBJ2-3,TRBD2,-,TRBV11-3,CASSLDGGSPTDTQYF,TGTGCCAGCAGCTTAGATGGCGGGAGCCCCACAGATACGCAGTATTTT
TRBJ1-5,-,-,TRBV7-2,CASSSDPQGFQPQHF,TGTGCCAGCAGCTCAGACCCCCAGGGGTTTCAGCCCCAGCATTTT
TRBJ2-7,-,-,TRBV19,CASSPGDEQYF,TGTGCCAGTAGTCCAGGCGACGAGCAGTACTTC
TRBJ2-6,TRBD2,-,TRBV19,CASSTRKGGRDSSGANVLTF,TGTGCCAGTAGTACCCGGAAGGGCGGGAGGGATAGCTCTGGGGCCAACGTCCTGACTTTC
TRBJ2-7,-,-,TRBV29-1,CSVGDYREKTYEQYF,TGCAGCGTTGGCGATTACAGGGAGAAGACCTACGAGCAGTACTTC
TRBJ2-7,TRBD2,-,TRBV9,CASSVDLADTYEQYF,TGTGCCAGCAGCGTAGACCTAGCGGATACCTACGAGCAGTACTTC
TRBJ1-3,-,-,TRBV30,CALLNRAGNTIYF,TGTGCCTTACTGAACAGGGCTGGAAACACCATATATTTT
TRBJ1-4,-,-,TRBV6-2/TRBV6-3,CASSRGRDSRNEKLFF,TGTGCCAGCAGCCGAGGACGGGACTCCCGAAATGAAAAACTGTTTTTT
TRBJ2-1,TRBD2,-,TRBV19,CASSIPRGTTHNEQFF,TGTGCCAGTAGTATACCCCGGGGGACTACCCACAATGAGCAGTTCTTC
TRBJ2-6,TRBD1,-,TRBV27,CASSSTGVSSGANVLTF,TGTGCCAGCAGCTCGACAGGGGTTAGCTCTGGGGCCAACGTCCTGACTTTC
TRBJ1-1,TRBD1,-,TRBV19,CASSSRDRGIMNTEAFF,TGTGCCAGTAGTAGCCGGGACAGGGGGATTATGAACACTGAAGCTTTCTTT
TRBJ1-4,TRBD1,-,TRBV2,CASSVDRVDEKLFF,TGTGCCAGCAGCGTAGACAGGGTAGATGAAAAACTGTTTTTT
TRBJ1-5,TRBD1,-,TRBV6-5,CASRRDRASQPQHF,TGTGCCAGCAGACGGGACAGGGCCAGTCAGCCCCAGCATTTT
TRBJ2-7,TRBD1,-,TRBV5-4,CASSLDRGQTYEQYF,TGTGCCAGCAGCTTAGACAGGGGGCAGACCTACGAGCAGTACTTC
TRBJ1-1,-,-,TRBV28,CASRPGQLNTEAFF,TGTGCCAGCAGACCAGGACAGTTGAACACTGAAGCTTTCTTT